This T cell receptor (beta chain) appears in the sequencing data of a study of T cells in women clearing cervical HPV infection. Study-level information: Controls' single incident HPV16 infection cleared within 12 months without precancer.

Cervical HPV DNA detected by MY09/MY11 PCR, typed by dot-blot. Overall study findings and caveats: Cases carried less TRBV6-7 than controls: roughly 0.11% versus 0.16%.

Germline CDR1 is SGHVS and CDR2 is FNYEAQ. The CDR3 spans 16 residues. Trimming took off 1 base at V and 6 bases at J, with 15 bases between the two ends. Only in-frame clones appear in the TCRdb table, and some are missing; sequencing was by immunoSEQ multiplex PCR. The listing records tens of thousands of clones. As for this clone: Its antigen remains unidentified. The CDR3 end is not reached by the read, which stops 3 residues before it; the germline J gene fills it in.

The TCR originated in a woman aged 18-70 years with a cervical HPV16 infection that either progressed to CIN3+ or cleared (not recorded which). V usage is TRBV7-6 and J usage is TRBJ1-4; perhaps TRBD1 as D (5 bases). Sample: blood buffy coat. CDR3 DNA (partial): TGTGCCAGCAGCTTAGGTGTGGGGACGGGGGATGAAAAA. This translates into CASSLGVGTGDEK. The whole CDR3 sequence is CASSLGVGTGDEKLFF.